This T cell receptor (beta chain) was sequenced in a study of cytomegalovirus exposure and HLA in healthy donors. Study results and caveats: TCR beta chains numbering 150 to 200 were designated cytomegalovirus-associated.

Only in-frame clones appear in the TCRdb table, and some are missing; sequencing was by immunoSEQ multiplex PCR. The sample has around 180,000 clones; more than 70% are singletons. On this clone itself: What it binds is not known.

V lost 3 bases and J lost 0, with 9 bases in between. The CDR3 has 16 amino acids. Germline V lookup: CDR1 ENHRY, CDR2 SYGVKD. The source material was PBMCs. The chain recombines TRBV10-3 with TRBJ2-6; no definite D call. The sequence derives from a woman under 30 in good health and CMV-seronegative. DNA of the CDR3: TGTGCCATCAGTGACCTCGTTTTCTCTGGGGCCAACGTCCTGACTTTC. This gives the protein CAISDLVFSGANVLTF.